One and the same sample provided the 7 T cell receptor beta chains below, sequenced in a study of blood T cell repertoires in COVID-19. The data were produced by immunoSEQ multiplex PCR, yet TCRdb's version contains in-frame clones alone and is incomplete. In the table there are around 200,000 clones, around 85% of which are singletons. The sample was PBMCs or T cells enriched from blood (not recorded which). These receptors came from a woman aged 30 to 39 who had recovered from COVID-19.

The chain has TRBV28 and TRBJ2-7, with 8 bases fitting TRBD1. V lost 5 bases, J lost 2 bases, and 5 bases stayed unmatched. The germline V gene encodes CDR1 MDHEN and CDR2 SYDVKM. This CDR3 spans 14 amino acids. CDR3 nucleotide sequence: TGTGCCAGCAGTACCGGGACAGGTCCCTACGAGCAGTACTTC. Translating gives CASSTGTGPYEQYF.

The rearrangement joins TRBV28 to TRBJ1-1, with D maybe TRBD1 (6 bases). V was pared by 1 base and J by 0 bases, with 21 bases between. This CDR3 contains 19 residues. Per the germline V gene, CDR1 is MDHEN and CDR2 is SYDVKM. The DNA for the CDR3 is TGTGCCAGCAGTTTATTACAGTTCAGGAACCAGGGGATGAACACTGAAGCTTTCTTT. Residues: CASSLLQFRNQGMNTEAFF.

V and J are TRBV12-5 and TRBJ1-2; a possible D gene is TRBD1 (5 bases). Deletions cut 1 base from V and 8 bases from J, with 11 bases between. CDR1 LGHNT and CDR2 FRNRAP come from the germline V gene. This CDR3 spans 13 amino acids. CDR3 protein: CASGLGGVRGYTF. In DNA form, the CDR3 reads TGTGCTAGTGGTTTGGGGGGGGTCCGCGGCTACACCTTC.

The chain carries TRBV7-3 and TRBJ1-1, with TRBD1 matching over 7 bases. The CDR3 is 16 amino acids. V was clipped by 0 bases and J by 1 base; unmatched bases: 5. The germline V gene has CDR1 SGHTA and CDR2 FQGTGA. The CDR3 nucleotides are TGTGCCAGCAGCTTAACAGGGGGCGCTGGGAACACTGAAGCTTTCTTT. Encoded protein: CASSLTGGAGNTEAFF.

This chain links TRBV9 with TRBJ2-7, with D possibly matching TRBD1 (7 bases). The CDR3 sequence is 14 residues long. Trimming took 4 bases from V and 7 from J, leaving 18 bases between them. The germline gives CDR1 SGDLS, CDR2 YYNGEE. The CDR3 protein is CASSSWGDSLEQYF. The CDR3 coding sequence is TGTGCCAGCAGCTCATGGGGGGACAGCTTAGAGCAGTACTTC. Variable domain in full (rest from reference TRBV9 and TRBJ2-7): DSGVTQTPKHLITATGQRVTLRCSPRSGDLSVYWYQQSLDQGLQFLIQYYNGEERAKGNILERFSAQQFPDLHSELNLSSLELGDSALYFCASSSWGDSLEQYFGPGTRLTVT.

This clone was picked up a small number of times. The chain carries TRBV24-1 and TRBJ1-2, with 9 bases aligning to TRBD1. The junction had 7 bases not matched to a gene; V was cut back by 4 bases and J by 5 bases. The CDR3 loop spans 15 amino acids. In germline, CDR1 is KGHDR, CDR2 SFDVKD. The CDR3 sequence: CATSDPRTGEYGYTF. The CDR3 DNA is TGTGCCACCAGTGACCCTAGGACAGGGGAATATGGCTACACCTTC.

The chain has TRBV7-9 and TRBJ2-1; D is perhaps TRBD2 (6 bases). CDR1 is SEHNR, CDR2 FQNEAQ, per germline (reference sequence). V dropped 0 bases and J dropped 5 bases, with 14 bases sitting between them. This CDR3 comprises 16 residues. The CDR3 sequence is CASSLARILANNEQFF. CDR3 sequence (DNA): TGTGCCAGCAGCTTAGCCCGTATACTAGCCAACAATGAGCAGTTCTTC.